A selection of T cell receptor beta chains follows, all from one sample in a study of T cell responses to AZD1222 COVID-19 vaccine. Sequencing used immunoSEQ multiplex PCR; TCRdb keeps in-frame clones, though not all of them. The sample has roughly 100,000 clones; 90% to 95% are singletons. Here the sequenced sample was peripheral blood, taken on day 0 of AZD1222 vaccination. These receptors all stem from an adult in good health. CDR3s leave out the opening cysteine and the closing phenylalanine or tryptophan. The order of the fields is clone size, V gene, J gene, D gene, CDR3 protein. The D gene is left open where the match is weak. Some rows mark clone size as missing; the rest say once, few, many or name a class of expanded clone.

clone_size: once
v_call: TRBV6-5
j_call: TRBJ1-1
d_call: .
cdr3_aa: ASSYYGLLNTEAF

clone_size: .
v_call: TRBV5-5
j_call: TRBJ2-2
d_call: .
cdr3_aa: ASSELSTSGELF

clone_size: .
v_call: TRBV6-5
j_call: TRBJ1-1
d_call: .
cdr3_aa: ASSYQNQGNTEAF

clone_size: .
v_call: TRBV11-1
j_call: TRBJ2-7
d_call: TRBD2
cdr3_aa: ASSPGTSRPSEQY

clone_size: .
v_call: TRBV28
j_call: TRBJ1-2
d_call: TRBD1
cdr3_aa: ASRPLGQGFGYT

clone_size: .
v_call: TRBV30
j_call: TRBJ2-1
d_call: TRBD1
cdr3_aa: AFTGTDPYNEQF

clone_size: .
v_call: TRBV16
j_call: TRBJ2-3
d_call: TRBD2
cdr3_aa: ASSQSRGSTDTQY

clone_size: .
v_call: TRBV7-9
j_call: TRBJ1-1
d_call: .
cdr3_aa: ASSLAESPSAAF

clone_size: .
v_call: TRBV7-9
j_call: TRBJ1-2
d_call: .
cdr3_aa: ASSLQDPSYGYT

clone_size: .
v_call: TRBV18
j_call: TRBJ1-3
d_call: .
cdr3_aa: ASSPQGHSGNTIY

clone_size: once
v_call: TRBV27
j_call: TRBJ2-1
d_call: TRBD1
cdr3_aa: ASILPGQGVNEQF

clone_size: few
v_call: TRBV6-5
j_call: TRBJ1-3
d_call: .
cdr3_aa: ASISGGTGNTIY

clone_size: .
v_call: TRBV3-1/TRBV3-2
j_call: TRBJ1-1
d_call: TRBD1
cdr3_aa: ASSLTGVEAF

clone_size: .
v_call: TRBV7-3
j_call: TRBJ1-2
d_call: .
cdr3_aa: ASSLSVGANYGYT

clone_size: .
v_call: TRBV29-1
j_call: TRBJ2-7
d_call: TRBD1
cdr3_aa: SAEQGSEQY

clone_size: .
v_call: TRBV4-2
j_call: TRBJ2-7
d_call: .
cdr3_aa: ASSQDRQTYEQY

clone_size: .
v_call: TRBV27
j_call: TRBJ1-1
d_call: .
cdr3_aa: ASSLSLNTEAF

clone_size: .
v_call: TRBV4-1
j_call: TRBJ2-7
d_call: TRBD2
cdr3_aa: ASSQGNLIAGGLYEQY

clone_size: once
v_call: TRBV5-1
j_call: TRBJ2-2
d_call: TRBD2
cdr3_aa: ASSLGGQVGELF

clone_size: .
v_call: TRBV19
j_call: TRBJ1-5
d_call: TRBD1
cdr3_aa: ASSRDRGRNQPQH

clone_size: .
v_call: TRBV19
j_call: TRBJ1-5
d_call: TRBD1
cdr3_aa: ASGDSPLPNQPQH

clone_size: .
v_call: TRBV6-4
j_call: TRBJ2-3
d_call: TRBD2
cdr3_aa: ASSSTSASTDTQY

clone_size: .
v_call: TRBV7-2
j_call: TRBJ1-5
d_call: .
cdr3_aa: ASSSLQGPSPQH

clone_size: .
v_call: TRBV18
j_call: TRBJ2-1
d_call: TRBD2
cdr3_aa: ASSPRTSGSGNEQF

clone_size: .
v_call: TRBV6-5
j_call: TRBJ2-3
d_call: TRBD1
cdr3_aa: ASSPRQGAADTQY

clone_size: .
v_call: TRBV7-9
j_call: TRBJ2-4
d_call: .
cdr3_aa: ASSLNEIKGNIQY

clone_size: .
v_call: TRBV7-8
j_call: TRBJ1-1
d_call: TRBD1
cdr3_aa: ASSSTGGHTEAF

clone_size: .
v_call: TRBV12-5
j_call: TRBJ2-3
d_call: .
cdr3_aa: ASKRGPADTQY

clone_size: .
v_call: TRBV28
j_call: TRBJ1-4
d_call: TRBD1
cdr3_aa: ASRERDRVANEKLF

clone_size: .
v_call: TRBV7-2
j_call: TRBJ2-7
d_call: .
cdr3_aa: ASSPRLAAYEQY

clone_size: .
v_call: TRBV28
j_call: TRBJ2-4
d_call: TRBD1
cdr3_aa: ASRPSPGQDVKNIQY

clone_size: .
v_call: TRBV7-2
j_call: TRBJ2-7
d_call: TRBD1
cdr3_aa: ASSSTRGREGQY

clone_size: .
v_call: TRBV5-1
j_call: TRBJ2-7
d_call: .
cdr3_aa: ASSLLTGGGYEQY

clone_size: .
v_call: TRBV9
j_call: TRBJ2-6
d_call: .
cdr3_aa: ASSLGGANVLT

clone_size: .
v_call: TRBV7-2
j_call: TRBJ1-3
d_call: TRBD1
cdr3_aa: ASSLGQGAITGNTIY

clone_size: .
v_call: TRBV10-2
j_call: TRBJ1-5
d_call: TRBD1
cdr3_aa: ASSESTGLNQPQH

clone_size: .
v_call: TRBV30
j_call: TRBJ1-2
d_call: .
cdr3_aa: AWSQQSYGYT

clone_size: .
v_call: TRBV5-4
j_call: TRBJ2-3
d_call: .
cdr3_aa: ASSVGGEGADTQY

clone_size: .
v_call: TRBV7-8
j_call: TRBJ1-5
d_call: TRBD1
cdr3_aa: ASSSERQGARSNQPQH

clone_size: .
v_call: TRBV19
j_call: TRBJ1-5
d_call: TRBD1
cdr3_aa: ASRTGVNQPQH

clone_size: .
v_call: TRBV7-6
j_call: TRBJ2-2
d_call: .
cdr3_aa: ASSLVDPYPETAGELF

clone_size: .
v_call: TRBV18
j_call: TRBJ2-5
d_call: .
cdr3_aa: ASSPATVQETQY

clone_size: .
v_call: TRBV24-1
j_call: TRBJ1-2
d_call: .
cdr3_aa: ATSDPSGTGDGYT

clone_size: .
v_call: TRBV18
j_call: TRBJ2-5
d_call: .
cdr3_aa: ASSPRGAARTQY

clone_size: .
v_call: TRBV7-2
j_call: TRBJ1-1
d_call: .
cdr3_aa: ASSKGGAVNTEAF

clone_size: once
v_call: TRBV2
j_call: TRBJ2-7
d_call: .
cdr3_aa: ASRETGGHEQY

clone_size: .
v_call: TRBV30
j_call: TRBJ2-7
d_call: TRBD1
cdr3_aa: AWDRGTYEQY

clone_size: .
v_call: TRBV25-1
j_call: TRBJ1-5
d_call: .
cdr3_aa: ASSDWGTNQPQH

clone_size: .
v_call: TRBV29-1
j_call: TRBJ2-1
d_call: TRBD1
cdr3_aa: SATGGESREQF

clone_size: .
v_call: TRBV5-1
j_call: TRBJ2-3
d_call: TRBD1
cdr3_aa: ASNPGQNTDTQY

clone_size: .
v_call: TRBV30
j_call: TRBJ2-1
d_call: .
cdr3_aa: ATRRGVMHEQF

clone_size: once
v_call: TRBV7-2
j_call: TRBJ2-5
d_call: .
cdr3_aa: ASSLYHGDWETQY